This T cell receptor beta chain was sequenced for a study of shared clonotypes between healthy human individuals. V lost 0 bases and J 6 bases, leaving 12 bases between the germline ends. This CDR3 region has 15 residues. Germline V gene sequence: CDR1 LGHNA, CDR2 YNFKEQ. Some clones are missing from TCRdb's copy, which holds only in-frame ones; the method was immunoSEQ multiplex PCR. The sample consists of about 1.1 million clones, approximately 78% of them appearing once. The clonotype was recovered from a man between 18 and 35 years old in good health. Some clones in this sample may be carry-over from other donors' samples. The rearrangement links TRBV4-2 to TRBJ1-5; D remains unclear. Sequenced input: memory CD4+ T cells from PBMCs. Documented subset: CD45RA-negative fraction. The CDR3 DNA is TGTGCCAGCAGCCAAGAATGGCTGGGTGCTCAGCCCCAGCATTTT. Protein product: CASSQEWLGAQPQHF.